The 26 T cell receptor beta chains below come from one sample, sequenced in a study of CD8+ T cells in alopecia areata (dated by TCRdb to 2016 to 2018). Interpreted using the paper, the treatment or condition label stands for: oral pan-JAK inhibitor, 5-10 mg twice daily. Library creation used the immunoSEQ multiplex PCR assay. RNA was extracted from all samples and reverse transcribed into cDNA, which served as template for TCR sequencing. TCRdb limited this immuneACCESS table to in-frame rearrangements with V and J called. A share of clones is missing; checked studies link under half to unresolved V genes, and the rest is unexplained. The sample table lists fewer than 100,000 clones, around 70% of them with a count of one. Around 16% of the sample goes to the ten largest clones. This sample comprised CD8+ T cells sorted from blood, obtained at roughly week 45, from a patient treated with tofacitinib. The receptors here all came from a human donor with alopecia areata.

This chain links TRBV5-6 with TRBJ2-3; 8 bases map to TRBD2. Trimming cost V 2 bases and J 2 bases; bases outside gene matches: 7. Germline V gene lookup returns CDR1 SGHDT and CDR2 YYEEEE. The CDR3 is made up of 16 amino acids. The CDR3 sequence: CASSFGTSGTTDTQYF. Written as DNA, the CDR3 is TGTGCCAGCAGCTTTGGGACTAGTGGGACCACAGATACGCAGTATTTT.

This chain uses TRBV9 with TRBJ1-5; 7 bases map to TRBD1. V was clipped by 3 bases and J by 4 bases; unmatched bases: 4. Germline V gives CDR1 SGDLS, CDR2 YYNGEE. The CDR3 contains 14 residues. CDR3 sequence reads: CASSATGNNQPQHF. The DNA of the CDR3 is TGTGCCAGCAGCGCGACAGGGAATAATCAGCCCCAGCATTTT. Drawing the rest from reference TRBV9 and TRBJ1-5, the complete variable domain is DSGVTQTPKHLITATGQRVTLRCSPRSGDLSVYWYQQSLDQGLQFLIQYYNGEERAKGNILERFSAQQFPDLHSELNLSSLELGDSALYFCASSATGNNQPQHFGDGTRLSIL.

The chain is built from TRBV7-5 and TRBJ2-2; TRBD2 is the table's D call and was not checked against the DNA. TRBV7-5 is annotated as a pseudogene. The CDR3 has 12 amino acids. In DNA form, the CDR3 reads TGTGCCAGCAGCTTCGTCACCGGGGAGCTGTTTTTT. As protein: CASSFVTGELFF.

This rearrangement joins TRBV27 to TRBJ1-1, with D perhaps matching TRBD1 (5 bases). V was trimmed by 3 bases and J by 8 bases, leaving 13 bases between them. CDR3 length: 13 amino acids. Per the germline V gene, CDR1 is MNHEY and CDR2 is SMNVEV (reference sequence). The CDR3 DNA reads TGTGCCAGCAGTTTTGGGCCGGGGACCGAAGCTTTCTTT. Translated: CASSFGPGTEAFF.

V gene TRBV11-2 combines with J gene TRBJ1-2; 7 bases are shared with TRBD1. J was trimmed by 1 base and V by 5 bases; bases with no gene match: 4. Germline CDR1 and CDR2: SGHAT and FQNNGV. The CDR3 extends over 14 amino acids. The CDR3 DNA reads TGTGCCAGCAGCCTGACAGGGCTTAACTATGGCTACACCTTC. This translates into CASSLTGLNYGYTF.

V usage is TRBV5-1 and J usage is TRBJ2-6, with D hard to call. Per germline, CDR1 SGHRS and CDR2 YFSETQ. The CDR3 totals 15 residues. The germline V and J ends were trimmed by 2 bases and 3 bases, with 9 bases remaining between them. The CDR3 spells CASSLGVGGANVLTF. The CDR3 DNA sequence: TGCGCCAGCAGCTTAGGAGTAGGTGGGGCCAACGTCCTGACTTTC.

The gene calls are TRBV7-9 and TRBJ2-2, with D tentatively TRBD2 (5 bases). Germline loops: CDR1 SEHNR, CDR2 FQNEAQ (reference sequence). The CDR3 is made up of 14 amino acids. V was trimmed by 6 bases and J by 4 bases, leaving 12 bases between them. The CDR3 loop reads CASRPEAVTGELFF. The CDR3 bases are TGTGCCAGCAGGCCGGAGGCGGTCACCGGGGAGCTGTTTTTT.

With respect to this clone: This CDR3 is also generated by other DNA sequences in the sample. This chain joins TRBV27 and TRBJ2-7; D is unresolved. V shed 5 bases and J shed 0 bases, with 5 bases lying between them. Germline CDR1 MNHEY, CDR2 SMNVEV (reference sequence). This CDR3 is 12 amino acids long. The CDR3 nucleotides read TGTGCCAGCAGTGCAAGCTCCTACGAGCAGTACTTC. Its translation is CASSASSYEQYF.

V and J are TRBV11-3 and TRBJ2-7; 7 nucleotides align to TRBD1. The CDR3 is 14 amino acids. CDR1 SGHNT and CDR2 YENEEA come from the germline V gene. J gave up 6 bases and V 5 bases, and 10 bases lay outside the gene matches. In DNA, the CDR3 is TGTGCCAGCAGCAGACAGGGTAACCCCTCCGAGCAGTACTTC. It translates to CASSRQGNPSEQYF.

The genes are TRBV14 and TRBJ2-7; D is perhaps TRBD1 or TRBD2 (5 bases each). Germline loops: CDR1 SGHDN, CDR2 FVKESK. The V and J ends lost 10 bases and 1 base respectively, with 11 bases between them. This CDR3 is built from 12 residues. The CDR3 sequence is CATGRTSYEQYF. The CDR3, as DNA: TGTGCCACGGGACGGACTTCCTACGAGCAGTACTTC.

The CDR3 loop reads CASSQVPGDYEQYF. CDR3 in DNA: TGCGCCAGCAGCCAAGTGCCCGGGGACTACGAGCAGTACTTC. The chain combines TRBV4-3 with TRBJ2-7, with a tentative D call TRBD2 (5 bases). CDR1 and CDR2 (germline): LGHNA, YSLEER. The length of the CDR3 is 14 residues. Trimming took off 1 base at V and 3 bases at J, with 10 bases between the two ends.

The V call is TRBV6-5, the J call TRBJ1-2; a weak D match, TRBD1 (5 bases). V lost 0 bases and J 6 bases, leaving 14 bases between the germline ends. The length of the CDR3 is 15 residues. Germline values: CDR1 MNHEY, CDR2 SVGAGI. The CDR3 bases are TGTGCCAGCAGTTACTCGGGAGGGATAGGGGATGGCTACACCTTC. This gives the protein CASSYSGGIGDGYTF.

Only a few counts were recorded for this clone. This chain joins TRBV7-9 and TRBJ2-1, with 9 bases that match TRBD2. Germline values: CDR1 SEHNR, CDR2 FQNEAQ (reference sequence). This CDR3 contains 13 residues. J was trimmed by 8 bases and V by 5 bases; bases with no gene match: 4. The DNA of the CDR3 is TGTGCCAGCAGCGACGGGACTAGCCATGAGCAGTTCTTC. Its translation: CASSDGTSHEQFF. Based on the CDR3 plus reference TRBV7-9 and TRBJ2-1, the full variable domain is DTGVSQNPRHKITKRGQNVTFRCDPISEHNRLYWYRQTLGQGPEFLTYFQNEAQLEKSRLLSDRFSAERPKGSFSTLEIQRTEQGDSAMYLCASSDGTSHEQFFGPGTRLTVL.

The V and J genes are TRBV29-1 and TRBJ2-2; 10 bases line up with TRBD1. CDR1 and CDR2 from the germline V gene are SQVTM and ANQGSEA. With 1 base clipped from V and 6 bases from J, the junction kept 2 bases outside the gene matches. CDR3 length: 14 residues. CDR3 nucleotides: TGCAGCGTTGAAGGACAGGGGGCCGCCGGGGAGCTGTTTTTT. Translating it yields CSVEGQGAAGELFF.

This clone was seen a few times. The rearrangement uses TRBV21-1 and TRBJ2-2; the table's D call, TRBD2, has no DNA check behind it. TRBV21-1 is reported as a pseudogene. There are 15 residues in the CDR3. The CDR3 DNA follows: TGTGCCAGCAGCAAAACCGGGACGAACACCGGGGAGCTGTTTTTT. Its translation is CASSKTGTNTGELFF.

The chain has TRBV6-5 and TRBJ2-7; 11 bases are shared with TRBD1. The ends lost 6 bases at V and 2 bases at J; junction bases unmatched: 3. The germline CDR1 and CDR2 sequences are MNHEY and SVGAGI. The CDR3 has 14 residues. CDR3 bases: TGTGCCAGCAGCCCGGGACAGGGGGCCTACGAGCAGTACTTC. Protein sequence: CASSPGQGAYEQYF.

The V gene is TRBV30, the J gene TRBJ2-3; TRBD1 agrees at 8 bases. With V trimmed by 0 bases and J by 5 bases, 7 bases remained unmatched. CDR3 size: 15 residues. Germline V gene sequence: CDR1 GTSNPN, CDR2 SVGIG (reference sequence). The chain's CDR3 is CAWSVGQGPIDTQYF. The DNA for the CDR3 is TGTGCCTGGAGTGTAGGACAGGGACCCATAGATACGCAGTATTTT.

This chain joins TRBV2 and TRBJ2-7; a possible D gene is TRBD1 (6 bases). The length of the CDR3 is 18 residues. From germline, CDR1 is SNHLY and CDR2 FYNNEI. V was clipped by 9 bases and J by 3 bases, with 30 bases between them. This CDR3 reads CASELQGEFGSRVYEQYF. In DNA form, the CDR3 reads TGTGCCAGTGAATTACAGGGAGAATTTGGGAGTCGGGTCTACGAGCAGTACTTC.

The chain links TRBV7-3 to TRBJ2-2, with D unresolved. The CDR3 runs 16 residues. Between the trimmed V and J ends, which lost 1 base and 3 bases, there was a span of 12 bases. CDR1 and CDR2 (germline): SGHTA, FQGTGA. CDR3 residues: CASSLSYEAYTGELFF. The CDR3 coding sequence is TGTGCCAGCAGCTTAAGTTACGAAGCGTACACCGGGGAGCTGTTTTTT.

The rearrangement joins TRBV4-3 to TRBJ2-6; 7 bases are a match to TRBD2. Germline CDR1 reads LGHNA; CDR2 reads YSLEER. The trim removed 0 bases at V and 0 bases at J, leaving 8 bases unmatched. CDR3 size: 19 residues. The CDR3 DNA reads as TGCGCCAGCAGCCAAGATGTCCCAGGGAGGGGCTCTGGGGCCAACGTCCTGACTTTC. Translation: CASSQDVPGRGSGANVLTF.

The chain has TRBV7-2 and TRBJ2-5; D gene ambiguous. CDR3 length: 13 amino acids. Trimming stripped 0 bases from V and 3 bases from J, with 5 bases between. Germline values: CDR1 SGHTA, CDR2 FQGNSA. The CDR3 region is CASSLARKETQYF. DNA of the CDR3: TGTGCCAGCAGCTTAGCGCGAAAAGAGACCCAGTACTTC.

This clone came up a few times. The chain has TRBV9 and TRBJ2-1; maybe TRBD1 (6 bases). V lost 4 bases, J lost 8 bases, and 22 bases lay in between. The CDR3 consists of 16 residues. Germline CDR1 SGDLS, CDR2 YYNGEE. The CDR3 bases are TGTGCCAGCAGCACCTTAGACAGGCCCCTGAACGATGAGCAGTTCTTC. This sequence encodes CASSTLDRPLNDEQFF.

This chain joins TRBV29-1 and TRBJ1-2; the match to TRBD1 covers 7 bases. The CDR3 extends over 13 amino acids. Losses at the gene ends were 7 bases for V and 1 base for J; bases not matched to a gene: 6. Germline V lookup: CDR1 SQVTM, CDR2 ANQGSEA. Here the CDR3 reads CSALRQGNYGYTF. CDR3 sequence (DNA): TGCAGCGCCCTGAGACAGGGTAACTATGGCTACACCTTC.

This CDR3 reads CASSQGDRDRYGYTF. CDR3 nucleotides: TGCGCCAGCAGCCAAGGTGACAGGGATCGCTATGGCTACACCTTC. The chain has TRBV4-3 and TRBJ1-2; 7 nucleotides agree with TRBD1. Trimming cost V 1 base and J 4 bases; bases outside gene matches: 6. Germline-derived CDR1 and CDR2 are LGHNA and YSLEER. The CDR3 is 15 residues long.

V gene TRBV7-8 combines with J gene TRBJ2-3, with D possibly TRBD1 on 5 matching bases. Germline CDR1 SGHVS, CDR2 FQNEAQ. V lost 2 bases and J lost 0, with 9 bases in between. The CDR3 covers 15 residues. CDR3 amino acids: CASSLLQASTDTQYF. The CDR3 coding sequence is TGTGCCAGCAGCTTACTACAGGCGAGCACAGATACGCAGTATTTT.

In regard to this clone: In the same sample, other DNA sequences code for this CDR3. The chain combines TRBV30 with TRBJ1-1, with D unresolved. This CDR3 has 14 residues. V dropped 0 bases and J dropped 0 bases, with 8 bases sitting between them. Germline lookup yields CDR1 GTSNPN and CDR2 SVGIG (reference sequence). The CDR3 region has the DNA TGTGCCTGGAGTGTAGGTGGATTGAACACTGAAGCTTTCTTT. Protein: CAWSVGGLNTEAFF. Variable domain in full (rest from reference TRBV30 and TRBJ1-1): SQTIHQWPATLVQPVGSPLSLECTVEGTSNPNLYWYRQAAGRGLQLLFYSVGIGQISSEVPQNLSASRPQDRQFILSSKKLLLSDSGFYLCAWSVGGLNTEAFFGQGTRLTVV.